This section outlines one T cell receptor (beta chain) sequence together with its context. The source of the sample is a study of control samples from healthy donors and cancer patients. Clones were read by immunoSEQ multiplex PCR, and TCRdb kept only the in-frame ones, dropping some. The data hold around 180,000 clones, with about 90% observed a single time. This clonotype was obtained from a young woman in good health. The source material was blood.

CDR3 sequence reads: CSARQGREQYF. The CDR3 DNA reads TGCAGTGCTAGGCAGGGTAGAGAGCAGTACTTC. The chain couples TRBV20-1 to TRBJ2-7; a possible D gene is TRBD1 (5 bases). V was shortened by 3 bases and J by 7 bases, with 10 bases between the two germline ends. The CDR3 runs to 11 residues. Germline loops: CDR1 DFQATT, CDR2 SNEGSKA (reference sequence).